This T cell receptor (beta chain) was identified during a study of blood T cell repertoires in COVID-19. The CDR3 length is 13 residues. Deletions cut 5 bases from V and 0 bases from J, with 4 bases between. Generated by immunoSEQ multiplex PCR, the TCRdb table keeps only in-frame clones and is missing some. This sample has about 100,000 clones, with roughly nine tenths found just once. The receptor comes from a man between 45 and 60 years old with acute or convalescent COVID-19. Sequencing was carried out using peripheral blood. The chain carries TRBV12-3 or TRBV12-4 and TRBJ2-2; D is unresolved. In nucleotides, the CDR3 is TGTGCCAGCAGTGACACGAACACCGGGGAGCTGTTTTTT. It is translated as CASSDTNTGELFF.